This passage covers 22 T cell receptor beta chains from one sample sequenced in a study of blood T cell repertoires in COVID-19 (dated by TCRdb to 2019 to 2021). Library creation used the immunoSEQ multiplex PCR assay. TCRdb obtained this table from immuneACCESS and retained in-frame rearrangements with V and J assigned. These tables miss some clones; where compared with another copy, unresolved V genes account for less than half of the shortfall, and the remainder is unexplained. The sample records roughly 280,000 clones, roughly 90% of which are singletons. About 11% of the sample is taken by the ten largest. The material sequenced was peripheral blood. The receptors were sampled from a woman aged 30 to 39 with COVID-19, enrolled during active disease.

V usage is TRBV21-1 and J usage is TRBJ2-2; the table gives TRBD1 as D, unverified against the DNA. TRBV21-1 is labeled a pseudogene. The CDR3 spans 14 residues. The CDR3 bases are TGTGCCAGCAGCAATCAGACAGACACCGGGGAGCTGTTTTTT. This encodes CASSNQTDTGELFF.

The chain joins TRBV15 to TRBJ2-7; a weak D match, TRBD1 (6 bases). The CDR3 length is 14 residues. Germline CDR1 LNHNV, CDR2 YYDKDF (reference sequence). V was pared by 1 base and J by 3 bases, with 10 bases between. The DNA of the CDR3 is TGTGCCACCAGCAGAGTATCAGGGGACTACGAGCAGTACTTC. Its translation: CATSRVSGDYEQYF.

This rearrangement joins TRBV20-1 to TRBJ1-3; the D gene is possibly TRBD1 (6 bases). Trimming took 3 bases from V and 2 from J, leaving 14 bases between them. This CDR3 has 15 amino acids. In germline, CDR1 is DFQATT, CDR2 SNEGSKA (reference sequence). The CDR3 DNA is TGCAGTGCTAGTACTGGACAGTATCCTGGAAACACCATATATTTT. It codes for CSASTGQYPGNTIYF.

The chain uses TRBV11-2 and TRBJ2-7; D unclear. V was clipped by 3 bases and J by 3 bases, with 9 bases between them. Germline values: CDR1 SGHAT, CDR2 FQNNGV. This CDR3 is 13 amino acids long. The CDR3, as DNA: TGTGCCAGCAGCTTCGGGTCTTTCTACGAGCAGTACTTC. Its protein is CASSFGSFYEQYF.

The CDR3 DNA follows: TGTGCCAGCAGTTTATCTACAGGGGGCGCCGGGGAGCTGTTTTTT. This sequence encodes CASSLSTGGAGELFF. The genes are TRBV6-2 or TRBV6-3 and TRBJ2-2; 9 nucleotides line up with TRBD1. This CDR3 spans 15 amino acids. From germline, CDR1 is MNHEY and CDR2 SVGEGT. After removal of 4 bases from V and 6 bases from J, the junction contained 6 bases not matched to a gene.

This rearrangement joins TRBV5-4 to TRBJ2-7; 7 nucleotides agree with TRBD2. The CDR3 totals 14 residues. V gave up 4 bases and J gave up 0 bases; unmatched junction bases: 4. CDR1 SGHNT and CDR2 YYREEE come from the germline V gene (reference sequence). CDR3 DNA: TGTGCCAGCAGCCAACGGGACTACTCCTACGAGCAGTACTTC. It specifies CASSQRDYSYEQYF.

The J gene is TRBJ1-6, the V gene TRBV28, with a weak D call TRBD1 (6 bases). Germline assignment: CDR1 MDHEN and CDR2 SYDVKM. This CDR3 region has 15 residues. V gave up 5 bases and J gave up 10 bases, with 18 bases separating them. CDR3 sequence: CASSAPRTVGSPLHF. The CDR3 nucleotides are TGTGCCAGCAGTGCGCCCCGGACAGTAGGGTCACCCCTCCACTTT.

This clone was observed once. The CDR3 nucleotides read TGTGCCAGCAGTCCTAGGAACTATGGCTACACCTTC. Translating it yields CASSPRNYGYTF. The V call is TRBV2, the J call TRBJ1-2; D is unresolved. V was clipped by 5 bases and J by 2 bases, with 6 bases between them. The CDR3 contains 12 residues. Germline loops: CDR1 SNHLY, CDR2 FYNNEI.

The rearrangement links TRBV11-2 to TRBJ2-5; weak D call: TRBD2 (5 bases). CDR3 length: 13 residues. Trimming took off 5 bases at V and 7 bases at J, with 14 bases between the two ends. CDR1 SGHAT and CDR2 FQNNGV come from the germline V gene. The CDR3 nucleotides read TGTGCCAGCAGCATTACGACCGGAGGGACCCAGTACTTC. It yields the protein CASSITTGGTQYF. The full variable domain, with the rest looked up from reference TRBV11-2 and TRBJ2-5, is EAGVAQSPRYKIIEKRQSVAFWCNPISGHATLYWYQQILGQGPKLLIQFQNNGVVDDSQLPKDRFSAERLKGVDSTLKIQPAKLEDSAVYLCASSITTGGTQYFGPGTRLLVL.

The V and J genes are TRBV4-1 and TRBJ1-5; no reliable D call. CDR1 MGHRA and CDR2 YSYEKL come from the germline V gene. The CDR3 sequence is 15 residues long. V lost 6 bases, J lost 0 bases, and 12 bases lay in between. Here the CDR3 DNA reads TGCGCCAGCAGGAGGGAGGGTTATAGCAATCAGCCCCAGCATTTT. Translation: CASRREGYSNQPQHF.

Concerning this clone itself: The same CDR3 can be traced to other DNA sequences in this sample. The chain combines TRBV15 with TRBJ2-1; 7 bases map to TRBD2. The V gene end was trimmed by 1 base and the J gene end by 4 bases; junction bases not matched to a gene: 4. This CDR3 is 15 amino acids long. Germline values: CDR1 LNHNV, CDR2 YYDKDF (reference sequence). DNA of the CDR3: TGTGCCACCAGCAGAGGTGGGGGGGTATACAATGAGCAGTTCTTC. Translating gives CATSRGGGVYNEQFF.

The chain carries TRBV13 and TRBJ2-7, with 9 bases aligning to TRBD1. The germline CDR1 and CDR2 sequences are PRHDT and FYEKMQ (reference sequence). The CDR3 has 14 residues. With 3 bases clipped from V and 6 bases from J, the junction kept 6 bases outside the gene matches. The CDR3 DNA reads as TGTGCCAGCAGCTTCGGGACAGGGTACCGCGAGCAGTACTTC. It translates to CASSFGTGYREQYF.

The count of this clone is one. V usage is TRBV7-9 and J usage is TRBJ1-5, with 8 bases that match TRBD1. Germline CDR1 is SEHNR and CDR2 is FQNEAQ (reference sequence). CDR3 size: 16 residues. V dropped 4 bases and J dropped 0; count of bases not matched to a gene: 5. CDR3 nucleotides: TGTGCCAGCAGCTCGGGACAGGTTTATAGCAATCAGCCCCAGCATTTT. This translates into CASSSGQVYSNQPQHF.

The chain employs TRBV7-9 and TRBJ2-3, with a possible D match to TRBD2 (5 bases). Germline CDR1 is SEHNR and CDR2 is FQNEAQ (reference sequence). The CDR3 covers 16 residues. V lost 5 bases, J lost 5 bases, and 20 bases lay in between. CDR3 coding DNA: TGTGCCAGCAGCCCACCCGAGGGCCGGTTGCGAGATACGCAGTATTTT. Residues: CASSPPEGRLRDTQYF.

This rearrangement joins TRBV6-7 to TRBJ1-4; unclear D gene. TRBV6-7 is treated as an ORF (open reading frame) with a function not yet certain. The CDR3 loop spans 13 amino acids. The ends were cut back, 8 bases at V and 8 bases at J, with 15 bases in the middle. CDR3 bases: TGTGCCAGCTCTATTAGACACGGCGAAAAACTGTTTTTT. Protein: CASSIRHGEKLFF.

V gene TRBV6-5 combines with J gene TRBJ2-1; D possibly corresponds to TRBD2 (5 bases). Germline CDR1 reads MNHEY; CDR2 reads SVGAGI. This CDR3 region has 14 residues. Trimming pared 0 bases from V and 9 bases from J, leaving 12 bases between. CDR3 region: CASSYSTTRGEQFF. CDR3 sequence (DNA): TGTGCCAGCAGTTACTCGACTACTAGAGGTGAGCAGTTCTTC.

The rearrangement links TRBV7-3 to TRBJ2-7, with TRBD2 identical over 8 bases. Trimming removed 5 bases from V and 2 bases from J; junction bases left unmatched: 2. The CDR3 contains 13 residues. Germline V gene data show CDR1 as SGHTA and CDR2 as FQGTGA. Here the CDR3 reads CASSLSGTYEQYF. CDR3 bases: TGTGCCAGCAGCCTTAGCGGGACCTACGAGCAGTACTTC.

The V gene is TRBV21-1, the J gene TRBJ1-5; the table gives TRBD1 as D, unverified against the DNA. TRBV21-1 is flagged as a pseudogene. This CDR3 region has 15 residues. The CDR3 sequence is CASNSGGRGPQPQHF. The CDR3 region has the DNA TGTGCCAGCAACTCGGGCGGTAGGGGGCCTCAGCCCCAGCATTTT.

This chain uses TRBV6-1 with TRBJ2-1; 7 bases map to TRBD1. CDR1 and CDR2 (germline): MNHNS, SASEGT. The ends lost 2 bases at V and 0 bases at J; junction bases unmatched: 1. The CDR3 runs to 15 residues. This chain's CDR3 is CASSERDSSYNEQFF. The CDR3 DNA follows: TGTGCCAGCAGTGAAAGGGACAGCTCCTACAATGAGCAGTTCTTC.

J is TRBJ1-2 and V is TRBV4-1; possible D gene TRBD1, 6 bases. CDR1 is MGHRA, CDR2 YSYEKL, per germline. The CDR3 is 13 residues long. V was trimmed by 4 bases and J by 10 bases, leaving 16 bases between them. DNA of the CDR3: TGCGCCAGCAGCCCCACCGGGGGGGCGGCCTACACCTTC. Protein product: CASSPTGGAAYTF.

The rearrangement links TRBV4-1 to TRBJ2-7; TRBD2 agrees at 13 bases. With V trimmed by 3 bases and J by 4 bases, 6 bases remained unmatched. The CDR3 sequence is 16 residues long. The germline gives CDR1 MGHRA, CDR2 YSYEKL. DNA of the CDR3: TGCGCCAGCAGCCATGCCGGGACTAGCGGGAAGTACGAGCAGTACTTC. Its translation: CASSHAGTSGKYEQYF.

Sample share makes this clone medium-sized. The chain joins TRBV6-5 to TRBJ2-2; TRBD2 matches at 8 bases. CDR1 and CDR2 from the germline V gene are MNHEY and SVGAGI. This CDR3 is 14 amino acids long. J was trimmed by 3 bases and V by 7 bases; bases with no gene match: 4. The CDR3 DNA reads TGTGCCAGCATTCCAGCGGGGGACACCGGGGAGCTGTTTTTT. Translation gives CASIPAGDTGELFF.